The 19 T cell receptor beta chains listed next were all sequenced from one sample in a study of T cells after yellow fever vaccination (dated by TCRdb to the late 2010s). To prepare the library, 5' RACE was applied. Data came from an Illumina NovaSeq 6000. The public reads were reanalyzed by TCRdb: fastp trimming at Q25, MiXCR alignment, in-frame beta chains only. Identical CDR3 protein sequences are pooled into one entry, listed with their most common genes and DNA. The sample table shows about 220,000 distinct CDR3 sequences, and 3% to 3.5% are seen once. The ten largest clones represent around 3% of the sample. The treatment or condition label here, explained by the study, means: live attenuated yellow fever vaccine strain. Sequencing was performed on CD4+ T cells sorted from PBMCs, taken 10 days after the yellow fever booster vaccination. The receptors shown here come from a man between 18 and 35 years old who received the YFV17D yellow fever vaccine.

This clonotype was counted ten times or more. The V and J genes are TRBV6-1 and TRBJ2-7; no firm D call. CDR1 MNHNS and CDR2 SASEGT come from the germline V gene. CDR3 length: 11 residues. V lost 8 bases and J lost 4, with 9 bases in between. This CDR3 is CASGVGYEQYV. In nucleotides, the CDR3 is TGTGCCAGCGGAGTGGGGTACGAGCAGTACGTC.

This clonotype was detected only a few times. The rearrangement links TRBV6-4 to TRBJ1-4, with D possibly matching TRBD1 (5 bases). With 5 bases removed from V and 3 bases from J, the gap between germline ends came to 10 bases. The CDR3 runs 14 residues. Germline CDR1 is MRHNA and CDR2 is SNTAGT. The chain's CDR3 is CASSSRVPNEKLFF. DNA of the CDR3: TGTGCCAGCAGTAGCAGGGTTCCTAATGAAAAACTGTTTTTT.

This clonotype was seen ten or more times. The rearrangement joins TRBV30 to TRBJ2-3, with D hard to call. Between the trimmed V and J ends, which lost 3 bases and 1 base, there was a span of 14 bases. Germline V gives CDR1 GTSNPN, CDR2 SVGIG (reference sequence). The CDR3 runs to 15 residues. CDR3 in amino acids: CAWSATDLRTDTQYF. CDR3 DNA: TGTGCCTGGAGCGCGACTGATTTACGCACAGATACGCAGTATTTT. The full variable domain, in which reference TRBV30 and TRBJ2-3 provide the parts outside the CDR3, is SQTIHQWPATLVQPVGSPLSLECTVEGTSNPNLYWYRQAAGRGLQLLFYSVGIGQISSEVPQNLSASRPQDRQFILSSKKLLLSDSGFYLCAWSATDLRTDTQYFGPGTRLTVL.

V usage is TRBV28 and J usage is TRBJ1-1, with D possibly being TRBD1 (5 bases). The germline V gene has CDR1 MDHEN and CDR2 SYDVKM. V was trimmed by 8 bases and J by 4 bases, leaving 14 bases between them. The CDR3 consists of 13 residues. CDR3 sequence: CASGTAGPTEAFF. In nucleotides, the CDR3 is TGTGCCAGCGGAACTGCAGGGCCCACTGAAGCTTTCTTT.

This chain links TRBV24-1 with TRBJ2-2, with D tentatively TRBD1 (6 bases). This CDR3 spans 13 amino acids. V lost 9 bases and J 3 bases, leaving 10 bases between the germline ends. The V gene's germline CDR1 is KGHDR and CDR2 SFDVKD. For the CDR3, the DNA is TGTGCCACCTCCACAGGGTACACCGGGGAGCTGTTTTTT. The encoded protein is CATSTGYTGELFF.

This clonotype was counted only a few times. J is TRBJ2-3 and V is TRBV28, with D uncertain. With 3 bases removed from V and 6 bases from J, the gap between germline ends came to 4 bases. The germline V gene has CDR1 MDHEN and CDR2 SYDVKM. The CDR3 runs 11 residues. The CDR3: CASSFDDTQYF. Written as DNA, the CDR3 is TGTGCCAGCAGTTTTGACGATACGCAGTATTTT.

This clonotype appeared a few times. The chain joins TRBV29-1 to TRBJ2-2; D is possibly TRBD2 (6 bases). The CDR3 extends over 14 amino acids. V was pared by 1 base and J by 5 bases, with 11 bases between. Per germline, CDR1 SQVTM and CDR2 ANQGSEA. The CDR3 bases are TGCAGCGTTGAAGTCATTGGGGGGACCGGGGAGCTGTTTTTT. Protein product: CSVEVIGGTGELFF.

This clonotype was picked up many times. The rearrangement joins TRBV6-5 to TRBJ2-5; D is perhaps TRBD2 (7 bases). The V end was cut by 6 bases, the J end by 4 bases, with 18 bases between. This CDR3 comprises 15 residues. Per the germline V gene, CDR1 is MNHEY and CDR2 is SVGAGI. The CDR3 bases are TGTGCCAGCAGGCCTCGTCCGGGGGGCGGAGAGACCCAGTACTTC. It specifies CASRPRPGGGETQYF.

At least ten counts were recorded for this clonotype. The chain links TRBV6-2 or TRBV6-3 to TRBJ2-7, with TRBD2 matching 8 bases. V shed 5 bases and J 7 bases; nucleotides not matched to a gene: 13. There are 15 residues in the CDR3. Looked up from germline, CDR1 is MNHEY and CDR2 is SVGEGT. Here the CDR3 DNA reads TGTGCCAGCAGTCCAGGCGGGGGGTGGATTCAAGAGCAGTACTTC. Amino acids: CASSPGGGWIQEQYF.

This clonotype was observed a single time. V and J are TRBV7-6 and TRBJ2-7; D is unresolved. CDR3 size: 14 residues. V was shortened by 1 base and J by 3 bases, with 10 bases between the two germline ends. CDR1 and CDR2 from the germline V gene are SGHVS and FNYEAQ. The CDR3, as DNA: TGTGCCAGCAGCTTAGGGACGCAGAACTACGAGCAGTACTTC. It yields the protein CASSLGTQNYEQYF.

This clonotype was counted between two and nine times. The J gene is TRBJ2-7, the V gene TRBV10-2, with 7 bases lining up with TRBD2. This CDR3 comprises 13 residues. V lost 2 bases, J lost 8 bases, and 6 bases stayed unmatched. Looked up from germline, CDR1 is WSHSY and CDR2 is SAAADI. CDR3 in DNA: TGCGCCAGCAGTGAGACACGAGCGGGGCAGCAGTACTTC. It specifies CASSETRAGQQYF.

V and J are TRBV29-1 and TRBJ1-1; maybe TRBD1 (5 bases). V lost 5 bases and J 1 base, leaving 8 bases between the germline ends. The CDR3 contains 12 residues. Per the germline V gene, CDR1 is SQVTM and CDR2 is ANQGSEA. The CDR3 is CSVTQGNTEAFF. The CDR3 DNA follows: TGCAGCGTTACCCAGGGGAACACTGAAGCTTTCTTT. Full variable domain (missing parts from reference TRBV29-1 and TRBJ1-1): SAVISQKPSRDICQRGTSLTIQCQVDSQVTMMFWYRQQPGQSLTLIATANQGSEATYESGFVIDKFPISRPNLTFSTLTVSNMSPEDSSIYLCSVTQGNTEAFFGQGTRLTVV.

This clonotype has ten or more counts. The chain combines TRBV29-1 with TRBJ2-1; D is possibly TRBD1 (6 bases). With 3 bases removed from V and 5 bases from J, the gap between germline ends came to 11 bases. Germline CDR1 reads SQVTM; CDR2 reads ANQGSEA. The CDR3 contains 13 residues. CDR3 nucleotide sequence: TGCAGCGTTGAGCAGGGGCCGAACAATGAGCAGTTCTTC. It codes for CSVEQGPNNEQFF.

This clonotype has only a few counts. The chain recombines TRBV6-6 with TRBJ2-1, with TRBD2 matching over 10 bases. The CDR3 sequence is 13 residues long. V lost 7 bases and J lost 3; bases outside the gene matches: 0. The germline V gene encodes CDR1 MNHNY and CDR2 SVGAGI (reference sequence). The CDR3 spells CASIAGGYNEQFF. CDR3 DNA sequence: TGTGCCAGCATAGCGGGGGGCTACAATGAGCAGTTCTTC.

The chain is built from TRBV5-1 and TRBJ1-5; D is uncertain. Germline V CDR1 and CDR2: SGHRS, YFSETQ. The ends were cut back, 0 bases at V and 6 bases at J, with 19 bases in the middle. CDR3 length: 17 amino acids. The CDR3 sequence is CASSLGVGPPGSQPQHF. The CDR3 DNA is TGCGCCAGCAGCTTGGGGGTCGGGCCGCCAGGAAGTCAGCCCCAGCATTTT.

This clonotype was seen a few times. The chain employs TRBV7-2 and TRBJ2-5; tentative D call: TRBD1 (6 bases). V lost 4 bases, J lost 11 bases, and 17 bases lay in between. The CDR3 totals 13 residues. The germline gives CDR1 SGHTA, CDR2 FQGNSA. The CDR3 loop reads CASSSSGPGVQYF. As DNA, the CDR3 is TGTGCCAGCAGCTCCTCCGGACCAGGGGTTCAGTACTTC.

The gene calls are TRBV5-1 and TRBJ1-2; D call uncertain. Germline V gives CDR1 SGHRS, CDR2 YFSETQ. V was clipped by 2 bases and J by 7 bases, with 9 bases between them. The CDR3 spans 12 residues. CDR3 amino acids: CASSFAGRGYTF. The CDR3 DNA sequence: TGCGCCAGCAGCTTTGCCGGTCGTGGCTACACCTTC.

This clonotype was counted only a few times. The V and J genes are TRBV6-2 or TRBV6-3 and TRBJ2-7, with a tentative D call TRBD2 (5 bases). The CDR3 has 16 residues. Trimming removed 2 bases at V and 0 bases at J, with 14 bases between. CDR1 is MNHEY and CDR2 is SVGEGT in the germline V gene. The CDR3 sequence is CASSYETGESSYEQYF. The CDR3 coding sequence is TGTGCCAGCAGTTACGAGACCGGGGAGAGCTCCTACGAGCAGTACTTC.

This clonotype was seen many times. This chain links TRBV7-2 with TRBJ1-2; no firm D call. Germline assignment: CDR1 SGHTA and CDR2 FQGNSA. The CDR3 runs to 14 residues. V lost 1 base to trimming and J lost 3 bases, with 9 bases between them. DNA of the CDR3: TGTGCCAGCAGCTTAGTCCCGGTGGACTATGGCTACACCTTC. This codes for CASSLVPVDYGYTF. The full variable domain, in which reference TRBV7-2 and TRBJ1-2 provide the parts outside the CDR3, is GAGVSQSPSNKVTEKGKDVELRCDPISGHTALYWYRQSLGQGLEFLIYFQGNSAPDKSGLPSDRFSAERTGGSVSTLTIQRTQQEDSAVYLCASSLVPVDYGYTFGSGTRLTVV.